This TCR beta chain was profiled in a study of blood T cell repertoires in COVID-19. The repertoire was sequenced with immunoSEQ multiplex PCR; TCRdb's copy has only in-frame clones and lacks some. The sample has approximately 220,000 clones, 80% to 85% seen once. This CDR3 has 15 amino acids. V lost 5 bases to trimming and J lost 0 bases; unmatched junction nucleotides: 4. Germline-derived CDR1 and CDR2 are MNHNS and SASEGT. Input material: peripheral blood. The origin of this receptor is a woman younger than 45 who had recovered from COVID-19. The gene calls are TRBV6-1 and TRBJ1-5; TRBD1 agrees at 7 bases. The chain's CDR3 is CASSLQGISNQPQHF. The CDR3, as DNA: TGTGCCAGCAGTTTACAGGGGATTAGCAATCAGCCCCAGCATTTT.